Listed below are T cell receptor beta chains from one sample, sequenced in a study of cytomegalovirus exposure and HLA in healthy donors. Libraries were prepared by immunoSEQ multiplex PCR; TCRdb keeps only in-frame clonotypes and omits some of them. Of roughly 150,000 clones in the sample, 80% to 90% were seen once. Sequenced: PBMCs. Source of these receptors: a woman aged 18-35 years in good health and CMV-seronegative. Both conserved end residues are part of each CDR3.

TRBV9	TRBJ2-7	CASSVEPSGNYEQYF
TRBV6-5	TRBJ2-7	CASSYSGQGDEQYF
TRBV27	TRBJ1-2	CASSSWGQGNYGYTF
TRBV2	TRBJ2-7	CASSRTSGKSYEQYF
TRBV28	TRBJ1-4	CASSLSGIIGEKLFF
TRBV7-3	TRBJ2-1	CASSPGTSGRSHNEQFF
TRBV27	TRBJ2-1	CASSLGTSGYNEQFF
TRBV5-4	TRBJ1-3	CASSFRGSSGNTIYF
TRBV27	TRBJ1-6	CASSLKSWSYNSPLHF
TRBV18	TRBJ1-5	CASSPTGWNAHQPQHF
TRBV6-1	TRBJ1-5	CASRGQGFNQPQHF
TRBV4-1	NA	CASSQEGRVHEQYF
TRBV5-4	TRBJ2-3	CASGSGGTDTQYF
TRBV7-2	TRBJ2-7	CASSFGAASGSYEQYF
TRBV5-1	TRBJ1-5	CASSLSGRTDQPQHF
TRBV6-5	TRBJ2-7	CASSNRVEAEQYF
TRBV27	TRBJ2-3	CASSTGTSGRFPGTQYF
TRBV28	TRBJ2-7	CASSLVAGDFYEQYF
TRBV5-1	TRBJ2-3	CASSGTFTGADTQYF
TRBV6-5	TRBJ2-7	CASSYTSLSSYEQYF
TRBV6-1	TRBJ1-1	CASSDQPGLLGEAFF
TRBV5-1	NA	CASSLGTSGRLVYEQYF
TRBV27	TRBJ2-1	CASSGLAGGNEQFF
TRBV7-9	TRBJ2-5	CASSSRETQYF
TRBV28	TRBJ2-3	CASSPPPGGKGRADTQYF
TRBV2	TRBJ2-1	CASSEPGGLSETVDEQFF
TRBV5-4	TRBJ2-7	CASSYRGRLGEQYF
TRBV5-1	TRBJ2-2	CASSPGTGGAGELFF
TRBV30	TRBJ2-7	CAWSVINPEQYF
TRBV2	NA	CASSENYEQYF
TRBV27	TRBJ1-5	CASSFRGGGQPQHF
TRBV5-4	TRBJ2-7	CASSTDRDSGEQYF
TRBV5-4	TRBJ2-6	CASSLGSGMASGANVLTF
TRBV4-3	TRBJ2-6	CASSQYRTGTGANVLTF
TRBV13	TRBJ2-3	CASSSRSARGGLPDTQYF
TRBV4-3	TRBJ2-3	CASSQDKGGASTDTQYF
TRBV9	TRBJ2-3	CASSVGDTQYF
TRBV27	TRBJ2-7	CASSYGTGGYEQYF
TRBV5-8	TRBJ1-5	CASSPRTVSSNQPQHF
TRBV6-1	TRBJ1-3	CASSGRTIYF
TRBV6-5	TRBJ1-3	CASSPTPGSGNTIYF
TRBV19	TRBJ1-6	CASRRQGWDSPLHF
TRBV4-3	TRBJ2-2	CASSQGLREGNTGELFF
TRBV28	TRBJ2-7	CASSFDRGTDEQYF
TRBV5-5	TRBJ2-7	CASSRDRDRYEQYF
TRBV28	TRBJ2-7	CASAGSYEQYF
TRBV7-2	TRBJ2-1	CASSRGSGSYNEQFF
TRBV7-2	TRBJ2-3	CASSSGGGRDRRTDTQYF
TRBV7-6	TRBJ2-7	CASSPGTGSYEQYF
TRBV4-1	TRBJ1-1	CASSQDGREAFF
TRBV28	TRBJ2-1	CASSRFRSGNYNEQFF